This T cell receptor beta chain was sequenced for a study of regulatory T cells in long-lasting Graves disease. Study-wide points: Persistent-disease Graves' patients showed less TCR diversity than new cases. With some 2,700 shared public clonotypes, persistent patients exceeded new patients, who shared over 950.

The time point was: newly diagnosed GD, antithyroid drugs for less than 3 months. PBMC-derived RNA was used for the TCR library. EDTA tubes received roughly 8.6 milliliters of drawn peripheral blood. CDR3 regions were amplified by Arm-PCR using iRepertoire HTBI primers to build TCR beta libraries. In the original processing: Overall, samples carried 60 to 65 TRBV and 14 TRBJ segments. TCRdb re-derived calls from the multiplex PCR reads in MiXCR, one entry per CDR3 protein. In this record, the V and J calls reflect TCRdb's handling and not the investigators' own analysis. The sample shows 420,000 or so distinct CDR3 sequences, roughly 15% of them seen only once. This clonotype came up many times. Its antigen remains unknown. The data also belong to a second study, concerning T cells in Graves' hyperthyroidism and ophthalmopathy.

The sample was peripheral blood mononuclear cells (PBMCs), taken at new diagnosis, from a patient treated with antithyroid drugs. The clonotype was recovered from a woman between 18 and 30 years old with Graves disease.

CDR3 in amino acids: CASSLARDEQYF. Written as DNA, the CDR3 is TGTGCCAGCAGCTTAGCGCGGGACGAGCAGTACTTC. The chain links TRBV7-2 to TRBJ2-7; D may be TRBD2 (5 bases). V lost 0 bases and J 5 bases, leaving 5 bases between the germline ends. The CDR3 consists of 12 residues. Germline loops: CDR1 SGHTA, CDR2 FQGNSA.